Reported below is one T cell receptor (beta chain). Evenly divided among several immunoSEQ plates was the genomic DNA of each subset. Here immunoSEQ multiplex PCR was the method, and the copy in TCRdb shows in-frame clones only, minus some. The sample gives more than 2 million clones, just under 95% of which show up once; about 1.1% is in the top ten. The data stem from a study of shared clonotypes between healthy human individuals. Across the study: CD8 memory received one plate per donor, CD8 naive two, CD4 memory three and CD4 naive three.

Naive CD8 isolation took CD45RO-negative cells positively selected for CCR7 and excluded terminally differentiated effector memory CD45RA+ cells. Trimming cost V 3 bases and J 4 bases; bases outside gene matches: 14. This CDR3 is built from 17 residues. Per the germline V gene, CDR1 is LNHNV and CDR2 is YYDKDF (reference sequence). Sample: naive CD8+ T cells sorted from blood. The V gene is TRBV15, the J gene TRBJ2-7; TRBD2 aligns across 8 bases. This receptor was obtained from a young man in good health. The CDR3 spells CATSSVWGEREQYEQYF. CDR3 nucleotides: TGTGCCACCAGCAGTGTATGGGGGGAGCGGGAGCAGTACGAGCAGTACTTC.